These 4 T cell receptor beta chains originate from one sample sequenced in a study of T cell changes during pregnancy in multiple sclerosis. The table came from immunoSEQ multiplex PCR; TCRdb's copy has only in-frame clones and leaves some out. The profile shows around 42,000 clones, approximately 91% of them singletons. Here the sequenced sample was CD4+ T cells from peripheral blood mononuclear cells, taken after pregnancy. The receptor source for this set is a female donor in good health, enrolled as a control in a pregnancy study.

This chain links TRBV5-4 with TRBJ2-7; D is perhaps TRBD2 (5 bases). There are 13 residues in the CDR3. V gave up 0 bases and J gave up 6 bases, with 10 bases separating them. Germline values: CDR1 SGHNT, CDR2 YYREEE (reference sequence). The CDR3 loop reads CASSLAPSREQYF. The DNA of the CDR3 is TGTGCCAGCAGCTTGGCGCCTAGCCGCGAGCAGTACTTC.

The chain links TRBV28 to TRBJ2-3, with D possibly being TRBD1 (5 bases). Trimming took 9 bases from V and 1 from J, leaving 11 bases between them. This CDR3 has 13 residues. Looked up from germline, CDR1 is MDHEN and CDR2 is SYDVKM. As DNA, the CDR3 is TGTGCCAGTGGGGCCGGCGGCACAGATACGCAGTATTTT. Amino acid sequence: CASGAGGTDTQYF.

V usage is TRBV5-4 and J usage is TRBJ1-2; D call uncertain. V lost 10 bases and J lost 0, with 13 bases in between. The germline gives CDR1 SGHNT, CDR2 YYREEE (reference sequence). This CDR3 has 13 amino acids. CDR3 in DNA: TGTGCCGTTTCAACGGAGGCTAACTATGGCTACACCTTC. This sequence encodes CAVSTEANYGYTF. The full variable domain, rest sourced from reference TRBV5-4 and TRBJ1-2, is ETGVTQSPTHLIKTRGQQVTLRCSSQSGHNTVSWYQQALGQGPQFIFQYYREEENGRGNFPPRFSGLQFPNYSSELNVNALELDDSALYLCAVSTEANYGYTFGSGTRLTVV.

The chain is built from TRBV29-1 and TRBJ2-7; D unclear. The CDR3 consists of 12 residues. Germline V gene lookup returns CDR1 SQVTM and CDR2 ANQGSEA. Trimming removed 4 bases from V and 7 bases from J, with 14 bases in between. CDR3 in DNA: TGCAGCGTTGTCACAGAAGCCTTGGAGCAGTACTTC. This translates into CSVVTEALEQYF.